The 3 T cell receptor beta chains below come from one sample, sequenced in a study of shared clonotypes between healthy human individuals. Only CD45RO-negative cells positively selected for CCR7 counted as naive CD8 cells, so terminally differentiated effector memory CD45RA+ cells were excluded. Assay used: immunoSEQ multiplex PCR; TCRdb lists only in-frame clones, some missing. The data show 1.5 million to 2.5 million clones, roughly 95% seen once. The sample consisted of naive CD8+ T cells sorted from blood. The receptors were sampled from a man aged 18 to 29 in good health.

V usage is TRBV7-6 and J usage is TRBJ1-2, with D maybe TRBD1 (6 bases). This CDR3 has 17 residues. Trimming stripped 1 base from V and 4 bases from J, with 19 bases between. Germline CDR1 reads SGHVS; CDR2 reads FNYEAQ. The CDR3 is CASSLEAGAPRGYGYTF. The CDR3 region has the DNA TGTGCCAGCAGCTTAGAGGCAGGGGCCCCAAGGGGCTATGGCTACACCTTC.

This clone was counted once. The gene calls are TRBV11-2 and TRBJ2-3; D possibly uses TRBD1 or TRBD2 (5 bases each). Trimming removed 1 base from V and 5 bases from J, with 19 bases in between. The CDR3 totals 17 residues. Germline V CDR1 and CDR2: SGHAT, FQNNGV. CDR3 in amino acids: CASSLGPGTGTGDTQYF. CDR3 sequence (DNA): TGTGCCAGCAGCTTAGGACCGGGGACCGGTACAGGAGATACGCAGTATTTT. The variable domain in full, completed from reference TRBV11-2 and TRBJ2-3, reads EAGVAQSPRYKIIEKRQSVAFWCNPISGHATLYWYQQILGQGPKLLIQFQNNGVVDDSQLPKDRFSAERLKGVDSTLKIQPAKLEDSAVYLCASSLGPGTGTGDTQYFGPGTRLTVL.

The J gene is TRBJ2-7, the V gene TRBV28, with 10 bases that match TRBD2. CDR1 is MDHEN and CDR2 is SYDVKM in the germline V gene. V lost 7 bases to trimming and J lost 6 bases; unmatched junction nucleotides: 15. The CDR3 sequence is 16 residues long. The CDR3 DNA follows: TGTGCCAGCATCCTTAGCGGGGGGCTCGCTCAGGGCGAGCAGTACTTC. The encoded protein is CASILSGGLAQGEQYF.